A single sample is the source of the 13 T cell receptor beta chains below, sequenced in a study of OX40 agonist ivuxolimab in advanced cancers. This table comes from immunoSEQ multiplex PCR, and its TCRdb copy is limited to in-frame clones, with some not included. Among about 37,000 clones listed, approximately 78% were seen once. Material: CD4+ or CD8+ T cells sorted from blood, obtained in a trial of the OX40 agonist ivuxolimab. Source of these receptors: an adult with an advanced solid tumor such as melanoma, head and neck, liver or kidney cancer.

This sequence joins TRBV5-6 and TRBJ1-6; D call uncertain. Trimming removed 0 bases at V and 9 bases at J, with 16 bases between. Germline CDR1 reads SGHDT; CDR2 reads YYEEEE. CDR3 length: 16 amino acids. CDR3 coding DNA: TGTGCCAGCAGCTTGGAGCAGGTCCGGAAAAGTTCACCCCTCCACTTT. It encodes CASSLEQVRKSSPLHF.

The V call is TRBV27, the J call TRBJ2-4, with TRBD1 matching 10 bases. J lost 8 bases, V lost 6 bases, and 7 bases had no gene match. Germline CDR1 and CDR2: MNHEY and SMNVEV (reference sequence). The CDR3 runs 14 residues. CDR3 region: CASSSRTGGDIQYF. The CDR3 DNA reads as TGTGCCAGCAGCTCACGGACAGGGGGGGACATTCAGTACTTC.

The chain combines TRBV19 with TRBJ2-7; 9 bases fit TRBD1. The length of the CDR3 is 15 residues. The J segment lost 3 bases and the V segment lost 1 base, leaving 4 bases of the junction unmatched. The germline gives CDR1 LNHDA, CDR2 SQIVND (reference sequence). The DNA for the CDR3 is TGTGCCAGTAGTATAGGAGCGACAGGGGGCTACGAGCAGTACTTC. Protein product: CASSIGATGGYEQYF.

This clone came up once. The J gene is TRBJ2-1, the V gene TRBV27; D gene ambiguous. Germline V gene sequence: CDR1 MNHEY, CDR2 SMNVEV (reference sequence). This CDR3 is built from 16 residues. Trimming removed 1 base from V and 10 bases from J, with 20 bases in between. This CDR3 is CASSLYASSSEREQFF. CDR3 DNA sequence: TGTGCCAGCAGTTTATACGCGTCTTCCTCCGAGAGAGAGCAGTTCTTC.

This CDR3 reads CASSPRGSGGYEGQYF. The CDR3 region has the DNA TGCGCCAGCAGTCCTCGCGGTAGCGGGGGGTACGAGGGCCAGTACTTC. The chain has TRBV5-1 and TRBJ2-5; TRBD2 matches 10 bases. Per germline, CDR1 SGHRS and CDR2 YFSETQ. The CDR3 is 16 amino acids. The trim removed 5 bases at V and 10 bases at J, leaving 17 bases unmatched.

The chain's CDR3 is CASRTSGSYNEQFF. The CDR3 DNA reads as TGTGCCAGCAGGACTAGCGGCTCCTACAATGAGCAGTTCTTC. The gene calls are TRBV14 and TRBJ2-1; 9 nucleotides agree with TRBD2. The CDR3 runs 14 residues. Germline V gene lookup returns CDR1 SGHDN and CDR2 FVKESK. The V and J ends lost 6 bases and 0 bases, in that order; junction bases with no gene match: 0.

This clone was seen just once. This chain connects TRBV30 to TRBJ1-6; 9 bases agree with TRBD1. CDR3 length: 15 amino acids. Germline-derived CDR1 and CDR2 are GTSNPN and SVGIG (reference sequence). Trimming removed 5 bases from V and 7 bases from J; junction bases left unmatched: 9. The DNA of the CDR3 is TGTGCCTGGGATACCGGGACAGGGAACAATTCACCCCTCCACTTT. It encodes CAWDTGTGNNSPLHF.

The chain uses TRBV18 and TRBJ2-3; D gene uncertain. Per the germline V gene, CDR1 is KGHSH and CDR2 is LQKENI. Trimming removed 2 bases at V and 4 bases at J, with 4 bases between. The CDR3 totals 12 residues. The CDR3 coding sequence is TGTGCCAGCTCACCAGGGGCAGATACGCAGTATTTT. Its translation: CASSPGADTQYF.

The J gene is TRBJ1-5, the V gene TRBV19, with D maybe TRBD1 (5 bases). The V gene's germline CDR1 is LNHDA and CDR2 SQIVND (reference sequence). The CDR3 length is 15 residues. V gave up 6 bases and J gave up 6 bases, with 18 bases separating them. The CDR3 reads CASSPGGAVSQPQHF. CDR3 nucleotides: TGTGCCAGTAGCCCCGGCGGGGCAGTCAGTCAGCCCCAGCATTTT. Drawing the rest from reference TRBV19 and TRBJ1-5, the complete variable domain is DGGITQSPKYLFRKEGQNVTLSCEQNLNHDAMYWYRQDPGQGLRLIYYSQIVNDFQKGDIAEGYSVSREKKESFPLTVTSAQKNPTAFYLCASSPGGAVSQPQHFGDGTRLSIL.

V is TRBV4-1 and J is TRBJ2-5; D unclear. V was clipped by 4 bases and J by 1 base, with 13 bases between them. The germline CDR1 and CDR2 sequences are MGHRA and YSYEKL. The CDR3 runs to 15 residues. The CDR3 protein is CASSRGVAVQETQYF. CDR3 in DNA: TGCGCCAGCAGCCGTGGGGTCGCTGTCCAAGAGACCCAGTACTTC.

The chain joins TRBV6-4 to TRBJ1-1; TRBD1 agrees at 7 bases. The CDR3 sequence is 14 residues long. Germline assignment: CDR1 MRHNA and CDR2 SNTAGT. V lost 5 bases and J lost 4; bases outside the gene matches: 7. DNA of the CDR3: TGTGCCAGCAGTCCGGGACAGACGACCACTGAAGCTTTCTTT. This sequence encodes CASSPGQTTTEAFF.

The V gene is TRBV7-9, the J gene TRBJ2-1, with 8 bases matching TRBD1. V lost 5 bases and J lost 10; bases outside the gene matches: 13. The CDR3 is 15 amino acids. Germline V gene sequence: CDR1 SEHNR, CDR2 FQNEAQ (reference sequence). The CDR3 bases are TGTGCCAGCAGCAGGACAGGGAAGACGGGAGTAGAGCAGTTCTTC. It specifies CASSRTGKTGVEQFF.

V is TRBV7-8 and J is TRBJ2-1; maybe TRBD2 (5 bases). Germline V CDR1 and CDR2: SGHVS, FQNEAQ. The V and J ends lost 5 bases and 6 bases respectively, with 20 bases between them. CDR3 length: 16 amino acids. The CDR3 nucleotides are TGTGCCAGCAGCCCCCGGGATAAAGCATTGGGCAATGAGCAGTTCTTC. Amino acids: CASSPRDKALGNEQFF.